The rows below give T cell receptor beta chains drawn from one sample of a study of human T cells and chemical hapten exposure. TCRdb used MiXCR to reprocess the RACE reads, holding one entry per CDR3 protein. The repertoire holds 250,000 to 300,000 distinct CDR3 sequences, 7.7% seen once, with 1.2% in the top ten. The source was whole blood, collected in connection with sensitization to the hapten diphenylcyclopropenone (DPC). The receptor set was obtained from a man aged 18-30 years with alopecia areata. Some clones in this sample may be carry-over from other donors' samples. CDR3s include the opening cysteine and the closing phenylalanine or tryptophan. Each record gives: D gene, J gene, CDR3 length, V gene, CDR3 protein. A D gene is named only where the DNA matches it firmly.

D: NA; J: TRBJ2-6; length: 17; V: TRBV4-1; CDR3: CASSQGQSSSGANVLTF
D: NA; J: TRBJ2-7; length: 13; V: TRBV20-1; CDR3: CSAGEMGRYEQYF
D: NA; J: TRBJ2-5; length: 13; V: TRBV2; CDR3: CASSRTGQETQYF
D: NA; J: TRBJ1-5; length: 15; V: TRBV4-1; CDR3: CASSQVGTGLQPQHF
D: NA; J: TRBJ1-3; length: 13; V: TRBV12-3/TRBV12-4; CDR3: CASTLKHGNTIYF
D: TRBD1; J: TRBJ1-6; length: 17; V: TRBV4-2; CDR3: CASSQVTIQGVNSPLHF
D: NA; J: TRBJ1-2; length: 15; V: TRBV7-9; CDR3: CASSSTLRLAYGYTF
D: TRBD1; J: TRBJ1-2; length: 17; V: TRBV29-1; CDR3: CSVGGALGQGAFNGYTF
D: NA; J: TRBJ1-2; length: 14; V: TRBV10-3; CDR3: CAISESRANYGYTF
D: NA; J: TRBJ2-5; length: 13; V: TRBV6-2/TRBV6-3; CDR3: CANKQPARETQYF
D: TRBD1; J: TRBJ1-4; length: 13; V: TRBV29-1; CDR3: CSVATGEFEKLFF
D: NA; J: TRBJ1-6; length: 12; V: TRBV29-1; CDR3: CSVSEENSPLHF
D: NA; J: TRBJ2-2; length: 15; V: TRBV10-3; CDR3: CAISGRSDRTGELFF
D: NA; J: TRBJ1-1; length: 13; V: TRBV10-3; CDR3: CAISDPRDPEAFF
D: NA; J: TRBJ1-5; length: 15; V: TRBV4-1; CDR3: CASSRDKYSNQPQHF
D: NA; J: TRBJ2-7; length: 14; V: TRBV10-3; CDR3: CAIRSKTSSYEQYF
D: NA; J: TRBJ2-3; length: 12; V: TRBV11-3; CDR3: CASSPTEGIQYF
D: NA; J: TRBJ2-7; length: 13; V: TRBV29-1; CDR3: CSVRYLGIYEQYF
D: NA; J: TRBJ2-3; length: 11; V: TRBV7-9; CDR3: CASRQTDTQYF
D: NA; J: TRBJ2-5; length: 14; V: TRBV7-3; CDR3: CASSLEGMYETQYF
D: NA; J: TRBJ2-5; length: 16; V: TRBV6-2/TRBV6-3; CDR3: CASSYDRDKPRETQYF
D: NA; J: TRBJ1-4; length: 15; V: TRBV5-1; CDR3: CASSNYPHIGEKLFF
D: NA; J: TRBJ2-5; length: 14; V: TRBV12-3/TRBV12-4; CDR3: CASSLISYQETQYF
D: NA; J: TRBJ1-2; length: 15; V: TRBV7-9; CDR3: CASSLALGGSYGYTF
D: NA; J: TRBJ1-2; length: 14; V: TRBV5-1; CDR3: CASSSLDSIYGYTF
D: NA; J: TRBJ1-5; length: 14; V: TRBV12-3/TRBV12-4; CDR3: CASGRNSANQPQHF
D: TRBD1; J: TRBJ1-1; length: 18; V: TRBV7-2; CDR3: CASSLANRGGGMNTEAFF
D: NA; J: TRBJ2-5; length: 15; V: TRBV20-1; CDR3: CSARDNWRVQETQYF
D: NA; J: TRBJ2-7; length: 15; V: TRBV20-1; CDR3: CSARKGQLSNYEQYF